The rows below give T cell receptor beta chains drawn from one sample of a study of beta chain features in type 1 diabetes. Here immunoSEQ multiplex PCR was the method, and the copy in TCRdb shows in-frame clones only, minus some. The profile shows nearly 250,000 clones, over 12% of them singletons. The sequencing input was naive CD4+ T cells from blood. The receptor source for this set is a middle-aged woman in good health. CDR3s include the opening cysteine and the closing phenylalanine or tryptophan. The D gene is left open where the match is weak. Where a row states a size, it is once, few, many or the class of an expanded clone; other rows omit it.

TRBJ1-5,NA,NA,TRBV10-3,TGTGCCACCTCGAGCAACAATCAGCCCCAGCATTTT,CATSSNNQPQHF
TRBJ1-2,NA,NA,TRBV10-3,TGTGCCATCAACACACCAGCTAACTATGGCTACACCTTC,CAINTPANYGYTF
TRBJ2-5,NA,NA,TRBV6-5,TGTGCCAGCAACGACAGGCCGGGGGAGACCCAGTACTTC,CASNDRPGETQYF
TRBJ1-1,NA,NA,TRBV11-2,TGTGCCAGCAGCCCCAGGGGGAACACTGAAGCTTTCTTT,CASSPRGNTEAFF
TRBJ2-4,few,NA,TRBV2,TGTGCCAGCAGTGGACTAGGAAACATTCAGTACTTC,CASSGLGNIQYF
TRBJ1-1,few,NA,TRBV19,TGTGCCAGTAGTTCCTACAGCGTGGGAGACACTGAAGCTTTCTTT,CASSSYSVGDTEAFF
TRBJ1-5,NA,NA,TRBV5-1,TGCGCCAGCTCGCCACAGGGTTACAATCAGCCCCAGCATTTT,CASSPQGYNQPQHF
TRBJ2-4,few,TRBD2,TRBV7-9,TGTGCCAGCAGCTTAGGGGGACTAGCGGGGCGTCCAGACATTCAGTACTTC,CASSLGGLAGRPDIQYF
TRBJ1-5,many,NA,TRBV29-1,TGCAGCGTTGGGGACTCCCAGTCCAATCAGCCCCAGCATTTT,CSVGDSQSNQPQHF
TRBJ1-5,NA,NA,TRBV19,TGTGCCAGTAGTATTGGGGGGGCGGATATGCCCCAGCATTTT,CASSIGGADMPQHF
TRBJ1-5,NA,TRBD1,TRBV5-1,TGCGCCAGCAGCCCGACAGGGAGAAATCAGCCCCAGCATTTT,CASSPTGRNQPQHF
TRBJ2-6,few,NA,TRBV2,TGTGCCAGCAGGCAAGACTCTCCTCGGGCCAACGTCCTGACTTTC,CASRQDSPRANVLTF
TRBJ2-2,few,NA,TRBV2,TGTGCCAGCAGTGTTCGTCCCGACAGGAACACCGGGGAGCTGTTTTTT,CASSVRPDRNTGELFF
TRBJ2-2,few,TRBD1,TRBV5-5,TGTGCCAGCAGACAGGGGACCGACACCGGGGAGCTGTTTTTT,CASRQGTDTGELFF
TRBJ2-7,NA,TRBD1,TRBV7-9,TGTGCCAGCAGCTTATATGCGGGACAGGGTGTCTTCGAGCAGTACTTC,CASSLYAGQGVFEQYF
TRBJ2-7,NA,TRBD1,TRBV6-5,TGTGCCAGCAGTCCCCGGGACAGGGACTACGAGCAGTACTTC,CASSPRDRDYEQYF
TRBJ2-2,few,NA,TRBV7-9,TGTGCCAGCAGCACCAGAGGACAGCCCTCGAACACCGGGGAGCTGTTTTTT,CASSTRGQPSNTGELFF
TRBJ2-5,NA,NA,TRBV14,TGTGCCAGCAGCCAAGATCAATGGGCCCTCGGAGGGGAGACCCAGTACTTC,CASSQDQWALGGETQYF
TRBJ2-7,few,TRBD1,TRBV6-1,TGTGCCAGCGAAGGACAGGGCTACGAGCAGTACTTC,CASEGQGYEQYF
TRBJ1-3,NA,NA,TRBV5-4,TGTGCCAGCAGCTTGCGAGGGGGAGCTGGAAACACCATATATTTT,CASSLRGGAGNTIYF
TRBJ1-2,few,NA,TRBV5-1,TGCGCCAGCAGCTTGGGGGCCCCAACGGATGGCTACACCTTC,CASSLGAPTDGYTF
TRBJ2-7,few,TRBD1,TRBV6-5,TGTGCCAGCAGTTCGGACAGGGCATCTAGCTACGAGCAGTACTTC,CASSSDRASSYEQYF
TRBJ1-2,few,NA,TRBV7-6,TGTGCCAGCATGGACCCTCGCCGAGCGGTGTCCGGCTACACCTTC,CASMDPRRAVSGYTF
TRBJ1-1,NA,NA,TRBV7-8,TGTGCCAGCAGCCTGCGATCGGGCCTTGGCGGGACTGAAGCTTTCTTT,CASSLRSGLGGTEAFF
TRBJ2-7,NA,NA,TRBV7-9,TGTGCCAGCAGCTTCACCAGGGGCGAGCAGTACTTC,CASSFTRGEQYF
TRBJ1-1,NA,NA,TRBV18,TGTGCCAGCTCACCAGCGGTGAACACTGAAGCTTTCTTT,CASSPAVNTEAFF
TRBJ2-5,NA,TRBD1,TRBV29-1,TGCAGCGTGGGCCCCGGGACAGTCTCCACCCAGTACTTC,CSVGPGTVSTQYF
TRBJ2-7,NA,TRBD2,TRBV10-1,TGCGCCAGCAGTGAGCCGGGGACTAGCGAGCAGTACTTC,CASSEPGTSEQYF
TRBJ2-7,NA,NA,TRBV18,TGTGCCAGCTCACCACGACAGGTATCCTACGAGCAGTACTTC,CASSPRQVSYEQYF
TRBJ1-1,NA,NA,TRBV19,TGTGCCAGTAGTATGGATAATTGGGGCGGAATCTCTGAAGCTTTCTTT,CASSMDNWGGISEAFF
TRBJ1-2,few,NA,TRBV7-9,TGTGCCAGCAGCCAAGACGGGGGTGGCTACACCTTC,CASSQDGGGYTF
TRBJ1-2,NA,TRBD1,TRBV4-1,TGCGCCAGCAGCAAGACCGGGACAGGGGCCTATGGCTACACCTTC,CASSKTGTGAYGYTF
TRBJ1-5,few,NA,TRBV6-5,TGTGCCAGCAGTTACTCGACCGGGTTGAATCAGCCCCAGCATTTT,CASSYSTGLNQPQHF
TRBJ2-1,many,TRBD1,TRBV29-1,TGCAGCGACATAAAGACAGGGCCATCATCCTACAATGAGCAGTTCTTC,CSDIKTGPSSYNEQFF
TRBJ2-1,NA,NA,TRBV7-2,TGTGCCAGCAGCTTATCGTCGGGGGGCTACTACAATGAGCAGTTCTTC,CASSLSSGGYYNEQFF
TRBJ1-6,few,NA,TRBV29-1,TGCAGCGTCAGGGGAACTAATAATTCACCCCTCCACTTT,CSVRGTNNSPLHF
TRBJ1-6,once,TRBD1,TRBV11-2,TGTGCCAGCAGTGTCCGGGGACAGATTCTAACACCCCTCCACTTT,CASSVRGQILTPLHF
TRBJ2-2,NA,NA,TRBV9,TGTGCCAGCAGCGTAGAAGGGCGGGTCACCGGGGAGCTGTTTTTT,CASSVEGRVTGELFF
TRBJ1-5,NA,NA,TRBV7-2,TGTGCCAGCAGCTTAGCACTGAATCAGCCCCAGCATTTT,CASSLALNQPQHF
TRBJ1-2,NA,NA,TRBV9,TGTGCCAGCAGCGTAGACTCTAACTATGGCTACACCTTC,CASSVDSNYGYTF
TRBJ2-7,NA,NA,TRBV5-6,TGTGCCAGCACCCTAGGGAGTTACGAGCAGTACTTC,CASTLGSYEQYF